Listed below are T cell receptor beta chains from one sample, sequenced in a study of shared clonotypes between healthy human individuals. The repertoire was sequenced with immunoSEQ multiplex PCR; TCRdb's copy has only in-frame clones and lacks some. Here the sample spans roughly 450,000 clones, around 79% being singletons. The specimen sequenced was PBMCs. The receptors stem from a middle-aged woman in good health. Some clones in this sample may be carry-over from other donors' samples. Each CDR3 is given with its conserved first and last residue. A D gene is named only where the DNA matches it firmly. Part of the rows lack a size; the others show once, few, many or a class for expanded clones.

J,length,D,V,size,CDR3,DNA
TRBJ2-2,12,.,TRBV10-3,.,CAISEGTGELFF,TGTGCCATCAGTGAAGGCACCGGGGAGCTGTTTTTT
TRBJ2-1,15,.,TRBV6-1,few,CASSEVTDPYNEQFF,TGTGCCAGCAGTGAAGTTACGGACCCCTACAATGAGCAGTTCTTC
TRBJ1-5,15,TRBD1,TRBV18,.,CASSPGQGANQPQHF,TGTGCCAGCTCACCGGGACAGGGGGCCAATCAGCCCCAGCATTTT
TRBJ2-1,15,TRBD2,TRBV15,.,CATSRVGEGRDEQFF,TGTGCCACCAGCAGAGTTGGGGAGGGCCGCGATGAGCAGTTCTTC
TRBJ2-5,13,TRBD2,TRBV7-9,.,CASSYTGGETQYF,TGTGCCAGCAGTTATACGGGGGGAGAGACCCAGTACTTC
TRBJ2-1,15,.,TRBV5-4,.,CASSPGPNSYNEQFF,TGTGCCAGCAGTCCGGGGCCAAACTCCTACAATGAGCAGTTCTTC
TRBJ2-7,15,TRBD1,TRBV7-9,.,CASIKIGTGGGEQYF,TGTGCCAGCATCAAAATCGGAACAGGGGGAGGCGAGCAGTACTTC
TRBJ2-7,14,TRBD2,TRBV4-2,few,CASSQGLAVYEQYF,TGTGCCAGCAGCCAAGGGCTAGCGGTGTACGAGCAGTACTTC
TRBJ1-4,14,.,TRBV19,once,CASSIAGGIEKLFF,TGTGCCAGTAGTATAGCCGGGGGGATCGAAAAACTGTTTTTT
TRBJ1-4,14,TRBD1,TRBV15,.,CATSPRTGLEKLFF,TGTGCCACCAGCCCACGGACAGGGCTAGAAAAACTGTTTTTT
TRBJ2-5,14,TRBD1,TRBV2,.,CASSSTGYQETQYF,TGTGCCAGCAGTTCGACAGGGTACCAAGAGACCCAGTACTTC
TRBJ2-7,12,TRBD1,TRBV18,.,CASRGGGYEQYF,TGTGCCAGCCGAGGGGGCGGCTACGAGCAGTACTTC
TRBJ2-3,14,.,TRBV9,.,CASSPQHPVDTQYF,TGTGCCAGCAGCCCCCAACACCCCGTCGATACGCAGTATTTT
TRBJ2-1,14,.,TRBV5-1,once,CASSLGLSYNEQFF,TGCGCCAGCAGCTTGGGTCTCTCCTACAATGAGCAGTTCTTC
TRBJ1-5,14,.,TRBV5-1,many,CASSLGQGTQPQHF,TGCGCCAGCAGCTTGGGGCAGGGGACTCAGCCCCAGCATTTT
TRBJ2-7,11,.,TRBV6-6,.,CASSYETQQYF,TGTGCCAGCAGTTACGAGACACAGCAGTACTTC
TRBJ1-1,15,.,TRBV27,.,CASSRRTAVNTEAFF,TGTGCCAGCAGTAGACGGACAGCCGTTAACACTGAAGCTTTCTTT
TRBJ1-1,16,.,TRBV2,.,CASSEDWHREDTEAFF,TGTGCCAGCAGTGAAGACTGGCACAGGGAGGACACTGAAGCTTTCTTT
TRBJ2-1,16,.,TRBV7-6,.,CASSLYGQGGTDEQFF,TGTGCCAGCAGCTTATACGGCCAGGGGGGAACGGATGAGCAGTTCTTC
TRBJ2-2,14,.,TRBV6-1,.,CASSEGPEFRELFF,TGTGCCAGCAGTGAAGGTCCGGAATTCAGGGAGCTGTTTTTT
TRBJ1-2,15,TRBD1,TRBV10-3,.,CAISPEGDRIYGYTF,TGTGCCATCAGCCCGGAGGGGGACAGAATCTATGGCTACACCTTC
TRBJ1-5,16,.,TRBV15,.,CATSRGGRGGNQPQHF,TGTGCCACCAGCAGAGGCGGCAGGGGAGGCAATCAGCCCCAGCATTTT
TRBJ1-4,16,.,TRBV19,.,CASSLPPGQGYEKLFF,TGTGCCAGTAGTCTACCCCCCGGGCAGGGTTATGAAAAACTGTTTTTT
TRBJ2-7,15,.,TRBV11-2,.,CASSPQGEGRGEQYF,TGTGCCAGCAGCCCCCAGGGGGAGGGTCGAGGCGAGCAGTACTTC
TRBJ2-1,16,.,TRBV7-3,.,CASSLGGGIPGNEQFF,TGTGCCAGCAGCTTAGGTGGGGGGATCCCGGGGAATGAGCAGTTCTTC
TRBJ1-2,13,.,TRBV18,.,CASSPYRVDGYTF,TGTGCCAGCTCACCTTACAGGGTGGATGGCTACACCTTC
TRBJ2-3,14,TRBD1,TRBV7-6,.,CASSLRQGADTQYF,TGTGCCAGCAGCTTGCGGCAGGGGGCAGATACGCAGTATTTT
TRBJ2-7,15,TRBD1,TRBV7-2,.,CASSLDRGSNYEQYF,TGTGCCAGCAGCTTAGACAGGGGTTCTAACTACGAGCAGTACTTC
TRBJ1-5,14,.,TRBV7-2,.,CASSASNSNQPQHF,TGTGCCAGCAGCGCCAGTAATAGCAATCAGCCCCAGCATTTT
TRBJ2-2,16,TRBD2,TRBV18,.,CASSPVLAENTGELFF,TGTGCCAGCTCACCGGTACTAGCGGAAAACACCGGGGAGCTGTTTTTT
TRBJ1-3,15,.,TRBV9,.,CASSPGGSSGNTIYF,TGTGCCAGCAGCCCCGGCGGGAGCTCTGGAAACACCATATATTTT
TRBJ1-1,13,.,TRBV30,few,CAWSVMGGTEAFF,TGTGCCTGGAGTGTAATGGGTGGCACTGAAGCTTTCTTT
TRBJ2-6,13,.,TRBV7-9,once,CASSPTGSTVLTF,TGTGCCAGCAGCCCAACCGGGAGCACCGTCCTGACTTTC
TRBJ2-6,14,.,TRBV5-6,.,CASSEPSGANVLTF,TGTGCCAGCAGCGAACCCTCTGGGGCCAACGTCCTGACTTTC
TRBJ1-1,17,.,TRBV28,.,CASSFPVTGFMNTEAFF,TGTGCCAGCAGTTTCCCCGTAACGGGATTCATGAACACTGAAGCTTTCTTT
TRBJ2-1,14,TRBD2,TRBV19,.,CASSITSGRSEQFF,TGTGCCAGTAGTATAACTAGCGGGAGGTCTGAGCAGTTCTTC
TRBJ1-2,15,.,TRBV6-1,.,CASSEVVTTNYGYTF,TGTGCCAGCAGTGAAGTCGTGACAACTAACTATGGCTACACCTTC
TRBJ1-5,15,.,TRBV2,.,CASSDRDYSNQPQHF,TGTGCCAGCAGTGACAGGGATTATAGCAATCAGCCCCAGCATTTT
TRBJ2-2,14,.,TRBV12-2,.,CASSTPRNTGELFF,TGTGCCAGCAGCACCCCAAGGAACACCGGGGAGCTGTTTTTT
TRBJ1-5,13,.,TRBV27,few,CASRPWTGQPQHF,TGTGCCAGCAGGCCTTGGACCGGGCAGCCCCAGCATTTT
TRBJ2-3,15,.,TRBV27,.,CASSFPGTSTDTQYF,TGTGCCAGCAGTTTCCCCGGGACCTCCACAGATACGCAGTATTTT
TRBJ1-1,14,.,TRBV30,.,CAWIKVTGNTEAFF,TGTGCCTGGATAAAGGTTACAGGGAACACTGAAGCTTTCTTT
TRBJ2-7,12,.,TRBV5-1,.,CASSLAGDEQYF,TGCGCCAGCAGCTTGGCTGGGGACGAGCAGTACTTC
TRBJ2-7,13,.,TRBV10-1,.,CASSEGHSYEQYF,TGCGCCAGCAGTGAGGGACATTCCTACGAGCAGTACTTC
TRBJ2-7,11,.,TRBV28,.,CASSGDYEQYF,TGTGCCAGCAGTGGCGACTACGAGCAGTACTTC
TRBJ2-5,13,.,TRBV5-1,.,CASSAGLQETQYF,TGCGCCAGCAGCGCCGGCCTCCAAGAGACCCAGTACTTC
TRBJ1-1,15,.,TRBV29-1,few,CSVEGLVGVGTEAFF,TGCAGCGTCGAGGGGTTGGTAGGGGTTGGGACTGAAGCTTTCTTT